This TCR beta chain was identified in a study of T cell responses to AZD1222 COVID-19 vaccine. V lost 5 bases and J lost 4, with 3 bases in between. The CDR3 extends over 11 amino acids. CDR1 is LNHDA and CDR2 is SQIVND in the germline V gene (reference sequence). The assay was immunoSEQ multiplex PCR, and TCRdb's table has in-frame clones only and misses some. The sample yields some 120,000 clones, more than 85% seen once. The TCR was taken from an adult in good health. This material consisted of peripheral blood, taken on day 0 of MenACWY control vaccination. The V gene is TRBV19, the J gene TRBJ2-1; D is unresolved. CDR3 DNA sequence: TGTGCCAGTAGTGCGTACAATGAGCAGTTCTTC. Translation: CASSAYNEQFF.